This entry features one TCR beta chain sequence. Germline CDR1 is MNHNY and CDR2 is SVGAGI (reference sequence). V dropped 2 bases and J dropped 6; count of bases not matched to a gene: 6. CDR3 length: 15 residues. This sample is part of a study of cytomegalovirus exposure and HLA in healthy donors. 13 Jbeta primers and 60 Vbeta primers were used for the PCR. The data were produced by immunoSEQ multiplex PCR, yet TCRdb's version contains in-frame clones alone and is incomplete. The data show 65,000 to 90,000 clones, roughly 82% seen once. The chain links TRBV6-6 to TRBJ1-1, with 10 bases identical to TRBD1. Sequenced material: PBMCs. The origin of this receptor is a man between 70 and 80 years old in good health and CMV-seronegative. CDR3 DNA: TGTGCCAGCAGTTACGACAGGGGGCGCGTGTCTGAAGCTTTCTTT. Amino acid sequence: CASSYDRGRVSEAFF.